This passage covers 20 T cell receptor beta chains from one sample sequenced in a study of radiation and T cells in renal cell carcinoma. The assay was immunoSEQ multiplex PCR, and TCRdb's table has in-frame clones only and misses some. The sample records 110,000 to 150,000 clones, 88% being singletons. The time point: baseline pretreatment blood. Treatment described: 15 Gy SBRT to primary tumor, nephrectomy 4 weeks later. The specimen comprised blood, sampled from a patient whose treatment included radiotherapy and nephrectomy. Every receptor here comes from a woman in her forties or fifties with renal cell carcinoma.

This chain joins TRBV5-1 and TRBJ1-1; a weak D match, TRBD1 (5 bases). The CDR3 extends over 16 amino acids. Trimming took 2 bases from V and 4 from J, leaving 18 bases between them. The V gene's germline CDR1 is SGHRS and CDR2 YFSETQ. The DNA for the CDR3 is TGCGCCAGCAGCTTTCTATCAAACAGACAGACCACTGAAGCTTTCTTT. It translates to CASSFLSNRQTTEAFF.

This clone was recorded only once. This chain links TRBV19 with TRBJ1-3; D remains unclear. With 3 bases removed from V and 0 bases from J, the gap between germline ends came to 9 bases. The CDR3 has 15 residues. Germline V gives CDR1 LNHDA, CDR2 SQIVND (reference sequence). As DNA, the CDR3 is TGTGCCAGTAGTATGGGTGACCACTCTGGAAACACCATATATTTT. It translates to CASSMGDHSGNTIYF.

V gene TRBV6-1 combines with J gene TRBJ2-3; 10 bases agree with TRBD1. This CDR3 comprises 15 residues. Germline loops: CDR1 MNHNS, CDR2 SASEGT. With 6 bases clipped from V and 5 bases from J, the junction kept 8 bases outside the gene matches. For the CDR3, the DNA is TGTGCCAGCAGGGTACCGGGACAGGGGCGAGATACGCAGTATTTT. Its protein is CASRVPGQGRDTQYF.

J is TRBJ2-5 and V is TRBV18, with no clear D. The CDR3 covers 13 residues. Germline V lookup: CDR1 KGHSH, CDR2 LQKENI. The V gene lost 1 base and the J gene lost 5 bases, with 8 bases spanning the gap. The CDR3 DNA is TGTGCCAGCTCACCACGGGTTGGGGAGACCCAGTACTTC. Protein: CASSPRVGETQYF.

This chain connects TRBV9 to TRBJ2-5; TRBD2 might be the D (6 bases). Germline V gene lookup returns CDR1 SGDLS and CDR2 YYNGEE. The CDR3 spans 14 residues. V shed 0 bases and J shed 5 bases, with 11 bases lying between them. The CDR3 nucleotides read TGTGCCAGCAGCGTAGAAGGAGGGAAGGAGACCCAGTACTTC. Amino acids: CASSVEGGKETQYF.

The chain has TRBV7-9 and TRBJ2-1, with D possibly being TRBD1 or TRBD2 (5 bases each). The CDR3 loop spans 16 amino acids. Germline V gene data show CDR1 as SEHNR and CDR2 as FQNEAQ (reference sequence). With 6 bases removed from V and 0 bases from J, the gap between germline ends came to 15 bases. Written as DNA, the CDR3 is TGTGCCAGCAGTCTTGGGACCTCAGTCTCCTACAATGAGCAGTTCTTC. This gives the protein CASSLGTSVSYNEQFF.

V gene TRBV5-1 combines with J gene TRBJ2-2; D gene unclear. Per germline, CDR1 SGHRS and CDR2 YFSETQ. This CDR3 spans 15 amino acids. Trimming left V 0 bases short and J 3 bases short, with 9 bases between. CDR3 loop: CASSLARKDTGELFF. The CDR3 DNA follows: TGCGCCAGCAGCTTGGCCAGGAAGGACACCGGGGAGCTGTTTTTT.

This chain uses TRBV29-1 with TRBJ1-3; tentative D call: TRBD1 (5 bases). Germline loops: CDR1 SQVTM, CDR2 ANQGSEA. The CDR3 extends over 12 amino acids. V lost 7 bases to trimming and J lost 2 bases, with 9 bases between them. The DNA of the CDR3 is TGCAGCGGGTTGACAGCTGGAAACACCATATATTTT. Its translation is CSGLTAGNTIYF.

The chain is built from TRBV7-2 and TRBJ2-3; D unclear. The CDR3 totals 13 residues. The germline V gene encodes CDR1 SGHTA and CDR2 FQGNSA. Trimming stripped 5 bases from V and 5 bases from J, with 11 bases between. CDR3 sequence (DNA): TGTGCCAGCAGCCGATCCATATTAGATACGCAGTATTTT. Protein: CASSRSILDTQYF.

This chain uses TRBV19 with TRBJ1-2; 10 nucleotides match TRBD1. CDR3 length: 16 amino acids. Losses at the gene ends were 2 bases for V and 4 bases for J; bases not matched to a gene: 7. Per the germline V gene, CDR1 is LNHDA and CDR2 is SQIVND (reference sequence). CDR3 protein: CASSISRTGGLYGYTF. The DNA for the CDR3 is TGTGCCAGTAGTATAAGCAGGACAGGGGGTCTCTATGGCTACACCTTC.

This chain joins TRBV6-1 and TRBJ2-7; 8 bases agree with TRBD1. CDR1 is MNHNS, CDR2 SASEGT, per germline. Trimming cost V 6 bases and J 0 bases; bases outside gene matches: 4. This CDR3 spans 14 amino acids. The CDR3 DNA is TGTGCCAGCAGGCGGGACAGGAACTCCTACGAGCAGTACTTC. Its protein is CASRRDRNSYEQYF.

CDR3 nucleotide sequence: TGTGCCAGCAGCTTTTCCGCACAGGCTAATCAGCCCCAGCATTTT. This codes for CASSFSAQANQPQHF. The chain links TRBV7-2 to TRBJ1-5, with D maybe TRBD1 (5 bases). This CDR3 has 15 amino acids. Germline V lookup: CDR1 SGHTA, CDR2 FQGNSA. The V and J ends lost 3 bases and 4 bases respectively, with 13 bases between them.

This sequence joins TRBV7-2 and TRBJ2-2, with D maybe TRBD2 (5 bases). Germline lookup yields CDR1 SGHTA and CDR2 FQGNSA. Trimming shortened V by 1 base and J by 2 bases, and 8 bases separated the two germline ends. The CDR3 has 15 residues. The CDR3 region has the DNA TGTGCCAGCAGCTTAGTAGGGAGAAACACCGGGGAGCTGTTTTTT. This translates into CASSLVGRNTGELFF.

The chain is built from TRBV7-9 and TRBJ1-2, with D possibly matching TRBD1 (5 bases). V was pared by 6 bases and J by 7 bases, with 15 bases between. The CDR3 is 13 residues long. From germline, CDR1 is SEHNR and CDR2 FQNEAQ (reference sequence). The CDR3 DNA is TGTGCCAGCAGTTTTGGAGGGGTCTCTGGCTACACCTTC. Translating gives CASSFGGVSGYTF.

The J gene is TRBJ1-5, the V gene TRBV20-1; D gene unclear. Germline loops: CDR1 DFQATT, CDR2 SNEGSKA (reference sequence). This CDR3 region has 11 residues. V lost 5 bases and J 11 bases, leaving 13 bases between the germline ends. The DNA for the CDR3 is TGCAGTGCTCCGGATGACTGGGCCCAGCATTTT. Its translation: CSAPDDWAQHF.

The V and J genes are TRBV7-6 and TRBJ2-1; TRBD1 agrees at 8 bases. Germline CDR1 reads SGHVS; CDR2 reads FNYEAQ. V lost 6 bases and J lost 7; bases outside the gene matches: 14. The CDR3 consists of 16 residues. The CDR3 sequence: CASSDSGQGLWNEQFF. The CDR3 DNA reads as TGTGCCAGCAGTGACAGCGGACAGGGTTTGTGGAATGAGCAGTTCTTC.

The J gene is TRBJ2-2, the V gene TRBV6-5; D gene ambiguous. The V end lost 4 bases, the J end lost 1 base, and 4 bases lay between the germline ends. The CDR3 runs to 13 residues. The V gene's germline CDR1 is MNHEY and CDR2 SVGAGI. CDR3: CASSFGNTGELFF. The CDR3 nucleotides read TGTGCCAGCAGTTTTGGGAACACCGGGGAGCTGTTTTTT.

The J gene is TRBJ2-7, the V gene TRBV7-8; D uncertain. Germline CDR1 SGHVS, CDR2 FQNEAQ. The CDR3 contains 14 residues. Trimming pared 8 bases from V and 2 bases from J, leaving 16 bases between. The CDR3 spells CASCPGRTTYEQYF. In DNA form, the CDR3 reads TGTGCCAGCTGCCCAGGCAGGACCACCTACGAGCAGTACTTC. The full variable domain, in which reference TRBV7-8 and TRBJ2-7 provide the parts outside the CDR3, is GAGVSQSPRYKVAKRGQDVALRCDPISGHVSLFWYQQALGQGPEFLTYFQNEAQLDKSGLPSDRFFAERPEGSVSTLKIQRTQQEDSAVYLCASCPGRTTYEQYFGPGTRLTVT.

The V and J genes are TRBV25-1 and TRBJ1-1; no reliable D call. Trimming stripped 5 bases from V and 5 bases from J, with 9 bases between. The CDR3 has 12 amino acids. From germline, CDR1 is MGHDK and CDR2 SYGVNS. This CDR3 is CASSYGDTEAFF. CDR3 DNA sequence: TGTGCCAGCAGTTACGGGGATACTGAAGCTTTCTTT.

V and J are TRBV9 and TRBJ1-2; D gene ambiguous. Germline-derived CDR1 and CDR2 are SGDLS and YYNGEE. The V and J ends lost 3 bases and 4 bases respectively, with 13 bases between them. This CDR3 is built from 14 residues. The CDR3 here is CASSANDGAYGYTF. The CDR3 nucleotides read TGTGCCAGCAGCGCGAACGACGGTGCCTATGGCTACACCTTC.